This T cell receptor beta chain stems from a study of control samples from healthy donors and cancer patients (dated by TCRdb to 2020 to 2021). From its cysteine to its phenylalanine, the CDR3 spans 15 amino acids. CDR3 DNA is the only sequence kept; it has 45 bases, read in frame from the first base. CDR1 is given as SGHVS and CDR2 as FNYEAQ, both from the germline V gene. Trimming takes 1 base from V and 4 bases from J, and the germline ends sit 13 bases apart. Concerning this clone itself: There is no known antigen for this receptor. No much larger clonotype is one base removed from it; base qualities were not supplied.

Receptors were amplified or captured by the immunoSEQ multiplex PCR assay. TCRdb re-hosts the immuneACCESS table, in-frame sequences only. Its copies lack some clones; in the studies checked, an unresolved V gene accounts for under half of them, and the cause for the rest is not known. In this sample the table shows around 190,000 clones, roughly 89% of which occur a single time. The ten largest clones take up 1.3% to 1.5% of the sample. The source of this sequence is a woman aged 45-60 years in good health. This chain joins TRBV7-6 to TRBJ1-2, with a tentative D gene TRBD1 over 5 matching bases. Sequenced input: blood. CDR3 region: CASSLVGDDVYGYTF. The DNA reads as follows: TGTGCCAGCAGCTTAGTGGGGGACGATGTCTATGGCTACACCTTC.